This T cell receptor (beta chain) derives from a study of response to subunit inactivated influenza vaccine. Overall study results and limits: A suggestion made by the authors is that each seasonal influenza vaccination recruits few new T cells.

TCRdb recomputed calls from the RT-PCR reads with MiXCR, one row per CDR3 protein. The sample holds some 500,000 distinct CDR3 sequences, approximately 15% seen once. V lost 3 bases and J 0 bases, leaving 8 bases between the germline ends. This CDR3 contains 13 residues. Per germline, CDR1 DFQATT and CDR2 SNEGSKA (reference sequence). This clonotype has at least ten counts. The antigen remains undetermined. The chain carries TRBV20-1 and TRBJ1-1; tentative D call: TRBD1 (5 bases). The sequence derives from a man aged 50-75 years who received an inactivated influenza vaccine. This sample comprised CD4+ T cells sorted from PBMCs, obtained approximately 25 months after vaccination. Here the CDR3 reads CSARGPLNTEAFF. For the CDR3, the DNA is TGCAGTGCTAGGGGACCGTTGAACACTGAAGCTTTCTTT.